A selection of T cell receptor beta chains follows, all from one sample in a study of OX40 agonist ivuxolimab in advanced cancers. Some clones are missing from TCRdb's copy, which holds only in-frame ones; the method was immunoSEQ multiplex PCR. The sample has 90,000 to 120,000 clones; around 90% are singletons. The specimen was CD4+ or CD8+ T cells sorted from blood, collected in a trial of the OX40 agonist ivuxolimab. The receptors here all came from an adult with an advanced solid tumor such as melanoma, head and neck, liver or kidney cancer. CDR3s include the opening cysteine and the closing phenylalanine or tryptophan. The D gene is left open where the match is weak. Only some rows state a clone size, as once, few, many or a class for expanded clones.

NA TRBJ1-2 NA TRBV5-1 TGCGCCAGCAGTTTGACCCTTACCACCTTC CASSLTLTTF
NA TRBJ2-3 NA TRBV9 TGTGCCAGCCGGGGTCGGGATACGCAGTATTTT CASRGRDTQYF
TRBD1 TRBJ2-3 NA TRBV18 TGTGCCAGCTCACTCCAGGGGGCGCAAGATACGCAGTATTTT CASSLQGAQDTQYF
TRBD1 TRBJ2-2 NA TRBV9 TGTGCCAGCAGCGAGACCAGGGGGAGTTACACCGGGGAGCTGTTTTTT CASSETRGSYTGELFF
TRBD1 TRBJ1-4 NA TRBV5-6 TGTGCCAGCAGCTTGGATACAGGGGCACTGTTTTTT CASSLDTGALFF
TRBD2 TRBJ2-7 few TRBV6-1 TGTGCCAGCAGTGATGTAGCGGGAGGGCCATATCACGAGCAGTACTTC CASSDVAGGPYHEQYF
NA TRBJ2-1 few TRBV7-2 TGTGCCAGCAGCCCCGGGGGAATCGGGGGAAATGAGCAGTTCTTC CASSPGGIGGNEQFF
NA TRBJ2-7 NA TRBV28 TGTGCCAGCAATTTTAGGCCGGGGAGCTACGAGCAGTACTTC CASNFRPGSYEQYF
NA TRBJ1-2 NA TRBV28 TGTGCCAGCAGTTCAGGAGGAAGGTTCCACACCTTC CASSSGGRFHTF
NA TRBJ2-7 NA TRBV28 TGTGCCAGCAGTTTATGGGGGGCGGACGAGCAGTACTTC CASSLWGADEQYF
TRBD1 TRBJ2-3 NA TRBV7-3 TGTGCCAGCAGCTTCTTGACAGGGGGGACAGATACGCAGTATTTT CASSFLTGGTDTQYF
NA TRBJ1-4 NA TRBV11-2 TGTGCCAGCAGCTTAGCCTGGGGCGGGAATGAAAAACTGTTTTTT CASSLAWGGNEKLFF
TRBD1 TRBJ2-7 NA TRBV7-2 TGTGCCAGCAGCGACCGCCAGAGGGACAGGGGGCGCGAGCAGTACTTC CASSDRQRDRGREQYF
NA TRBJ2-1 NA TRBV30 TGTGCCTGGAGTCTGGGTAATGAGCAGTTCTTC CAWSLGNEQFF
NA TRBJ1-6 NA TRBV7-9 TGTGCCAGCAGCTTCTTGGACCGGGGGAATAATTCACCCCTCCACTTT CASSFLDRGNNSPLHF
NA TRBJ2-2 NA TRBV6-1 TGTGCCAGCAGGGACGGGTCGCACACCGGGGAGCTGTTTTTT CASRDGSHTGELFF
NA TRBJ1-5 NA TRBV6-1 TGTGCCAGCCAAGCGGGTTATAGCAATCAGCCCCAGCATTTT CASQAGYSNQPQHF
NA TRBJ1-2 NA TRBV29-1 TGCAGCGTTGGTTGGCAGGGGTATGGCTACACCTTC CSVGWQGYGYTF
NA TRBJ1-5 NA TRBV28 TGTGCCAGCAGTTTATATGGGGGTACCCAGCATTTT CASSLYGGTQHF
NA TRBJ1-2 NA TRBV18 TGTGCCAGCTCACCACCTGAACAGAACTATGGCTACACCTTC CASSPPEQNYGYTF
TRBD2 TRBJ2-7 once TRBV10-3 TGTGCCATCAGGTATAGCGGGAGCTCCTACGAGCAGTACTTC CAIRYSGSSYEQYF
TRBD1 TRBJ2-7 NA TRBV4-2 TGTGCCAGCAGCCAAGAGAGGGGGCCCTACGAGCAGTACTTC CASSQERGPYEQYF
NA TRBJ2-1 few TRBV29-1 TGCATCTCCTGGGGTGAGGACGATGAGCAGTTCTTC CISWGEDDEQFF
TRBD1 TRBJ1-2 NA TRBV28 TGTGCCAGCAGGGGACAGGCACACTATGGCTACACCTTC CASRGQAHYGYTF
TRBD1 TRBJ1-6 NA TRBV5-4 TGTGCCAGCAGCCCCGGGACAGATAATTCACCCCTCCACTTT CASSPGTDNSPLHF
NA TRBJ2-2 NA TRBV30 TGTGCCTGGAGAGCGTGGGCCTACGGGGAAACCGGGGAGCTGTTTTTT CAWRAWAYGETGELFF
NA TRBJ2-7 NA TRBV7-9 TGTGCCAGCAGAGGGGAGGACTCCTACGAGCAGTACTTC CASRGEDSYEQYF
NA TRBJ1-2 NA TRBV5-1 TGCGCCAGCAGCGGGGGGGCCGGGAATTATGGCTACACCTTC CASSGGAGNYGYTF
TRBD1 TRBJ1-2 NA TRBV5-1 TGCGCCAGCAGCCCGGCGGGACAGGACTATGGCTACACCTTC CASSPAGQDYGYTF
NA TRBJ2-7 once TRBV6-5 TGTGCCAGCAGACGATCCGAGGACGGCTCCTACGAGCAGTACTTC CASRRSEDGSYEQYF
TRBD1 TRBJ2-3 NA TRBV5-1 TGCGCCAGCAGCTGGACAGGGGACAGCACAGATACGCAGTATTTT CASSWTGDSTDTQYF
NA TRBJ1-6 NA TRBV25-1 TGTGCCAGCAGTGAACGAGGCCCCTATAATTCACCCCTCCACTTT CASSERGPYNSPLHF